Shown below are 25 T cell receptor beta chains from a single sample sequenced in a study of T-cell memory formation after mild COVID-19 (dated by TCRdb to the early 2020s). Preparation of the library involved 5' RACE. Sequencing was carried out with an Illumina NovaSeq 6000. TCRdb trimmed public reads at Q25 via fastp, called clones via MiXCR and kept in-frame beta chains. Duplicate CDR3 protein sequences are folded into a single record with the most common DNA and genes. This sample comprises more than 250,000 distinct CDR3 sequences, roughly 17% of them detected only once. The ten largest clones add up to approximately 20% of the sample. Sequencing was done on a sample of PBMCs or a T cell subset sorted from them (not recorded which). The receptors originated from a man between 18 and 35 years old who had mild COVID-19 (a few samples of this study predate the infection). The sample titles of this study are shuffled in the database, so cell type and time point are left out; the donor was told from shared clones.

V and J are TRBV20-1 and TRBJ2-7, with a weak D call TRBD2 (7 bases). The germline V gene encodes CDR1 DFQATT and CDR2 SNEGSKA (reference sequence). The CDR3 runs 14 residues. V lost 7 bases to trimming and J lost 6 bases, with 22 bases between them. The CDR3 DNA is TGCAGTGATAGGGGAGGGACAAAAAATACCGAGCAGTACTTC. It yields the protein CSDRGGTKNTEQYF.

This clonotype has just a few counts. The chain uses TRBV10-3 and TRBJ1-2; D gene uncertain. The CDR3 sequence is 12 residues long. Germline V gives CDR1 ENHRY, CDR2 SYGVKD. The V gene lost 7 bases and the J gene lost 5 bases, with 11 bases spanning the gap. The DNA of the CDR3 is TGTGCCATCAATGACGGAAGTTATGGCTACACCTTC. This codes for CAINDGSYGYTF.

The chain couples TRBV3-1 to TRBJ2-7; D possibly matches TRBD1 or TRBD2 (6 bases each). Trimming shortened V by 1 base and J by 4 bases, and 8 bases separated the two germline ends. Germline V gene data show CDR1 as LGHDT and CDR2 as YNNKEL (reference sequence). CDR3 size: 13 residues. The CDR3 sequence: CASSQVGGYEQYV. The CDR3 DNA reads as TGTGCCAGCAGCCAAGTAGGGGGGTACGAGCAGTACGTC.

This chain connects TRBV5-1 to TRBJ1-1; D gene unclear. V was trimmed by 0 bases and J by 3 bases, leaving 9 bases between them. The CDR3 length is 14 residues. CDR1 SGHRS and CDR2 YFSETQ come from the germline V gene. CDR3 amino acids: CASSLARVDTEAFF. DNA of the CDR3: TGCGCCAGCAGCTTGGCCCGGGTGGACACTGAAGCTTTCTTT.

This clonotype was counted at least ten times. This rearrangement joins TRBV28 to TRBJ2-2; TRBD1 matches 8 bases. The CDR3 is 15 residues long. V trimming: 6 bases; J trimming: 3 bases; junction bases outside the gene matches: 6. Germline assignment: CDR1 MDHEN and CDR2 SYDVKM. CDR3 in DNA: TGTGCCAGCAGGCTTACAGGGGGATACACCGGGGAGCTGTTTTTT. Its translation is CASRLTGGYTGELFF. The entire variable domain, with the rest obtained from reference TRBV28 and TRBJ2-2, is as follows: DVKVTQSSRYLVKRTGEKVFLECVQDMDHENMFWYRQDPGLGLRLIYFSYDVKMKEKGDIPEGYSVSREKKERFSLILESASTNQTSMYLCASRLTGGYTGELFFGEGSRLTVL.

This chain uses TRBV29-1 with TRBJ2-7; 7 nucleotides agree with TRBD1. This CDR3 region has 15 residues. The germline V gene encodes CDR1 SQVTM and CDR2 ANQGSEA. V dropped 3 bases and J dropped 2; count of bases not matched to a gene: 10. The CDR3 spells CSVEVAGTAPYEQYV. The CDR3 DNA sequence: TGCAGCGTTGAGGTGGCAGGGACAGCCCCCTACGAGCAGTACGTC.

There are many counts of this clonotype. The chain employs TRBV20-1 and TRBJ1-5; 9 bases match TRBD1. The CDR3 is made up of 13 amino acids. Germline trimming cut 6 bases from V and 5 bases from J; bases unmatched to any gene: 5. CDR1 and CDR2 (germline): DFQATT, SNEGSKA (reference sequence). The DNA for the CDR3 is TGCAGTGCCCGGGGGGACAGGGATCAGCCCCAGCATTTT. This codes for CSARGDRDQPQHF.

This clonotype was recorded only once. V gene TRBV10-1 combines with J gene TRBJ2-3; D is undetermined. The CDR3 covers 16 residues. Germline V CDR1 and CDR2: WNHNN, SYGVQD (reference sequence). Deletions cut 3 bases from V and 4 bases from J, with 17 bases between. The CDR3 DNA sequence: TGCGCCAGCAGTGATAGGGCGGCCGGCCGGGCAGATACGCAGTATTTT. Its protein product is CASSDRAAGRADTQYF.

This clonotype was seen a handful of times. The genes are TRBV11-2 and TRBJ1-1; maybe TRBD1 (5 bases). Germline V CDR1 and CDR2: SGHAT, FQNNGV. The germline V and J ends were trimmed by 0 bases and 4 bases, with 12 bases remaining between them. The CDR3 runs to 15 residues. CDR3 in amino acids: CASSLDSGEGTEAFF. The CDR3 nucleotides are TGTGCCAGCAGCTTAGATTCGGGGGAGGGCACTGAAGCTTTCTTT.

The CDR3 spells CASSFEAGLLYNEQFF. The CDR3 nucleotides read TGCGCCAGCAGCTTCGAGGCGGGCCTCCTGTACAATGAGCAGTTCTTC. The rearrangement uses TRBV5-1 and TRBJ2-1; D might be TRBD2 (5 bases). The CDR3 is 16 amino acids. The V end lost 2 bases, the J end lost 4 bases, and 16 bases lay between the germline ends. Germline V gene sequence: CDR1 SGHRS, CDR2 YFSETQ.

This clonotype occurred a few times. This chain links TRBV4-1 with TRBJ2-3; 8 positions match TRBD2. The J segment lost 6 bases and the V segment lost 0 bases, leaving 8 bases of the junction unmatched. CDR1 and CDR2 (germline): MGHRA, YSYEKL. The CDR3 contains 16 residues. In DNA, the CDR3 is TGCGCCAGCAGCCAAGAACGGGGGGGGCCGGGGGATACGCAGTATTTT. Translating it yields CASSQERGGPGDTQYF.

This clonotype was observed a handful of times. The chain has TRBV29-1 and TRBJ2-1; TRBD2 matches 15 bases. The CDR3 totals 16 residues. Germline V CDR1 and CDR2: SQVTM, ANQGSEA. Unmatched junction bases numbered 2, after V lost 1 base and J lost 4 bases. CDR3 amino acids: CSVEGGLAGGYNEQFF. DNA of the CDR3: TGCAGCGTTGAAGGGGGACTAGCGGGGGGTTACAATGAGCAGTTCTTC.

CDR3 loop: CASTLNTGELFF. The CDR3 DNA reads TGTGCCAGCACCCTAAACACCGGGGAGCTGTTTTTT. The rearrangement links TRBV12-3 or TRBV12-4 to TRBJ2-2; D remains unclear. The ends were cut back, 7 bases at V and 2 bases at J, with 5 bases in the middle. The CDR3 loop spans 12 amino acids.

V gene TRBV20-1 combines with J gene TRBJ2-1, with a weak D call TRBD2 (6 bases). V was shortened by 5 bases and J by 8 bases, with 16 bases between the two germline ends. This CDR3 comprises 13 residues. Germline CDR1 and CDR2: DFQATT and SNEGSKA (reference sequence). CDR3 sequence (DNA): TGCAGTGCTGGGCGGGACTCAGAGGATGAGCAGTTCTTC. It translates to CSAGRDSEDEQFF.

There are a few counts of this clonotype. With a much larger clone just one base away, this may be a read error. The chain has TRBV5-5 and TRBJ2-5; D not resolved. The CDR3 contains 12 residues. Looked up from germline, CDR1 is SGHKS and CDR2 is YYEKEE (reference sequence). V was shortened by 2 bases and J by 3 bases, with 5 bases between the two germline ends. Here the CDR3 DNA reads TGTGCCAGCAGCTTACGGGAAGAGACCCAGTACTTC. Protein: CASSLREETQYF.

V gene TRBV20-1 combines with J gene TRBJ2-3; tentative D call: TRBD1 (6 bases). CDR3 length equals 13 residues. Germline V gene lookup returns CDR1 DFQATT and CDR2 SNEGSKA (reference sequence). CDR3 amino acids: CRAGAPSTDTQYF. Here the CDR3 DNA reads TGCAGGGCAGGGGCCCCTAGCACAGATACGCAGTATTTT.

The chain carries TRBV4-3 and TRBJ1-4, with a weak D call TRBD1 (5 bases). CDR3 size: 16 residues. Per germline, CDR1 LGHNA and CDR2 YSLEER. V shed 0 bases and J shed 9 bases, with 17 bases lying between them. The CDR3 region is CASSQDSGTEPKKLFF. CDR3 coding DNA: TGCGCCAGCAGCCAAGACTCCGGGACCGAACCGAAAAAACTGTTTTTT.

This clonotype was counted at least ten times. The genes are TRBV10-1 and TRBJ2-7; no clear D. This CDR3 region has 15 residues. V gave up 1 base and J gave up 2 bases, with 12 bases separating them. Germline CDR1 WNHNN, CDR2 SYGVQD (reference sequence). The CDR3 reads CASSEFRSRTYEQYF. The DNA of the CDR3 is TGCGCCAGCAGTGAGTTTCGCAGTCGAACCTACGAGCAGTACTTC.

This clonotype was counted a few times. Here the CDR3 DNA reads TGTGCCAGCAGCCAAGATCGTCGCGACAATGAGCAGTTCTTC. This translates into CASSQDRRDNEQFF. The chain links TRBV4-2 to TRBJ2-1, with no clear D. Trimming pared 0 bases from V and 5 bases from J, leaving 8 bases between. The CDR3 is 14 residues long. Germline loops: CDR1 LGHNA, CDR2 YNFKEQ.

The chain joins TRBV12-3 or TRBV12-4 to TRBJ2-1; 8 bases are a match to TRBD2. CDR3 length: 13 residues. Unmatched junction bases numbered 4, after V lost 6 bases and J lost 6 bases. The CDR3 is CASRGTRRNEQFF. The CDR3 nucleotides are TGTGCCAGCAGGGGGACTAGGCGCAATGAGCAGTTCTTC.

This chain links TRBV7-9 with TRBJ1-1; D is ambiguous. Trimming stripped 6 bases from V and 4 bases from J, with 15 bases between. The CDR3 contains 14 residues. CDR1 and CDR2 from the germline V gene are SEHNR and FQNEAQ (reference sequence). The CDR3, as DNA: TGTGCCAGCAGTTCGACCCCGTCCGTCACTGAAGCTTTCTTT. Protein: CASSSTPSVTEAFF. The whole variable domain, remainder taken from reference TRBV7-9 and TRBJ1-1, is DTGVSQNPRHKITKRGQNVTFRCDPISEHNRLYWYRQTLGQGPEFLTYFQNEAQLEKSRLLSDRFSAERPKGSFSTLEIQRTEQGDSAMYLCASSSTPSVTEAFFGQGTRLTVV.

This clonotype has only a few counts. The V and J genes are TRBV6-6 and TRBJ2-5, with 8 bases identical to TRBD2. The CDR3 consists of 14 residues. The germline gives CDR1 MNHNY, CDR2 SVGAGI (reference sequence). The V gene end was trimmed by 4 bases and the J gene end by 2 bases; junction bases not matched to a gene: 3. DNA of the CDR3: TGTGCCAGCAGTTCCGGGGGGGGACAAGAGACCCAGTACTTC. Translation gives CASSSGGGQETQYF.

V usage is TRBV9 and J usage is TRBJ2-3; D uncertain. The V gene's germline CDR1 is SGDLS and CDR2 YYNGEE. CDR3 length: 16 amino acids. Trimming stripped 0 bases from V and 5 bases from J, with 16 bases between. The CDR3, as DNA: TGTGCCAGCAGCGTAGGAGTGATAGACGATGGAGATACGCAGTATTTT. It specifies CASSVGVIDDGDTQYF.

This clonotype was counted at least ten times. The chain carries TRBV7-9 and TRBJ2-7; D not resolved. Germline V CDR1 and CDR2: SEHNR, FQNEAQ (reference sequence). V lost 2 bases, J lost 2 bases, and 7 bases lay in between. The length of the CDR3 is 13 residues. The CDR3 nucleotides are TGTGCCAGCAGCTTATCCTTAGCCTACGAGCAGTACTTC. Its protein is CASSLSLAYEQYF. The full variable domain, rest sourced from reference TRBV7-9 and TRBJ2-7, is DTGVSQNPRHKITKRGQNVTFRCDPISEHNRLYWYRQTLGQGPEFLTYFQNEAQLEKSRLLSDRFSAERPKGSFSTLEIQRTEQGDSAMYLCASSLSLAYEQYFGPGTRLTVT.

This chain links TRBV20-1 with TRBJ2-1; 7 bases fit TRBD2. The trim removed 3 bases at V and 4 bases at J, leaving 6 bases unmatched. CDR1 is DFQATT, CDR2 SNEGSKA, per germline (reference sequence). CDR3 length: 14 residues. CDR3 nucleotides: TGCAGTGCTAGGAGCCCCGGGAGGTACAATGAGCAGTTCTTC. It translates to CSARSPGRYNEQFF.